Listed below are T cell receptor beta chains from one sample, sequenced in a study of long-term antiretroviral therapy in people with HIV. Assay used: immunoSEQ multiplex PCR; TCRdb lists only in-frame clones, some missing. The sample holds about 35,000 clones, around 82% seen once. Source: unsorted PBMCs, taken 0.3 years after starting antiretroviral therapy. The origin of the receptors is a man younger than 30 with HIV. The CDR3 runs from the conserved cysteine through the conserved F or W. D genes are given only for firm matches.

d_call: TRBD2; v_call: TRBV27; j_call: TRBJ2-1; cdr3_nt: TGTGCCAGCAGTCTCAGCGGGAGAAGGGCCAATGAGCAGTTCTTC; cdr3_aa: CASSLSGRRANEQFF
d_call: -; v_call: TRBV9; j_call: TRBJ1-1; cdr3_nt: TGTGCCAGCAGCGTAGAGGGAGGCGGTCGAGAAGCTTTCTTT; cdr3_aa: CASSVEGGGREAFF
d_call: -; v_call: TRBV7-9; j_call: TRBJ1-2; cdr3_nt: TGTGCCAGCAGCGACGGGAGTTTCAGTGGCTACACCTTC; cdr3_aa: CASSDGSFSGYTF
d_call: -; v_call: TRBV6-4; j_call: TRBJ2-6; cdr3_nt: TGTGCCAGCGGATCTACCGGGGCTTCTGGGGCCAACGTCCTGACTTTC; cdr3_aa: CASGSTGASGANVLTF
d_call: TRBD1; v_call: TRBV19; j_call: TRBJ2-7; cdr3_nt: TGTGCCAGTGGACAGGCTTACGAGCAGTACTTC; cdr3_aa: CASGQAYEQYF
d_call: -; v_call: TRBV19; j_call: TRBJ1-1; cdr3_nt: TGTGCCAGTAGTCCGGCTGTAGGGCGTATGAACACTGAAGCTTTCTTT; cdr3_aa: CASSPAVGRMNTEAFF
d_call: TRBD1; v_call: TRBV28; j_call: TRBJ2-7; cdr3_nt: TGTGCCAGCAGTTTAAACAGGGGTTATTACGAGCAGTACTTC; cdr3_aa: CASSLNRGYYEQYF
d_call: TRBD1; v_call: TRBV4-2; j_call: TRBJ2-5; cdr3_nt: TGTGCCAGCAGCCAAGATAGGGCAGGGGGTCAAGAGACCCAGTACTTC; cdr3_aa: CASSQDRAGGQETQYF
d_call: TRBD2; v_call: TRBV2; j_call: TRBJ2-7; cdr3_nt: TGTGCCAGCAGTAGCGGGAGAGGGTACGAGCAGTACTTC; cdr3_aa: CASSSGRGYEQYF
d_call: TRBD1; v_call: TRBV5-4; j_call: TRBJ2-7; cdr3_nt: TGTGCCAGCAGCTTCACAGGGGGCTACGAGCAGTACTTC; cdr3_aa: CASSFTGGYEQYF
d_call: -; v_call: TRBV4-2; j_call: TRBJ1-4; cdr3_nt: TGTGCCAGCAGCCAAGGGGCTCGAGAAAAACTGTTTTTT; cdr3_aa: CASSQGAREKLFF
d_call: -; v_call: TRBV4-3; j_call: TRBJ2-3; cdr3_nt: TGCGCCAGCAGCCAAAAAGGCGACGGCTTAGAGCACACAGATACGCAGTATTTT; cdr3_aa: CASSQKGDGLEHTDTQYF
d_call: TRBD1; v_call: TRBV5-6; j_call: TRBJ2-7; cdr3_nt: TGTGCCAGCAGCCCCGGACAGGACGAGCAGTACTTC; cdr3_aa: CASSPGQDEQYF
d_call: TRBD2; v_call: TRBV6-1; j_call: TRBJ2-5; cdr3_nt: TGTGCCAGCAGTGAAATACTAGCGGGGGCCCAGTACTTC; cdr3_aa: CASSEILAGAQYF